The 25 T cell receptor beta chains given below trace back to one sample, sequenced in a study of beta chain features in type 1 diabetes. Expressed TCRB transcripts were sequenced because the isolated RNA had all been reverse transcribed beforehand. Repertoires were generated with immunoSEQ multiplex PCR, while TCRdb's copy carries only in-frame clones and drops some. The sample includes around 97,000 clones, 25% to 35% of them seen just once. Study results and caveats: Type 1 diabetes patients had TCRB CDR3s that were shorter (moderately but significantly so) in all four CD4+ subsets.

Their cognate antigens are unknown. Sequencing was carried out using central memory CD4+ T cells from blood. The receptors here all came from a woman between 18 and 30 years old with type 1 diabetes.

V and J are TRBV28 and TRBJ1-2; 7 bases are a match to TRBD1. V dropped 5 bases and J dropped 4; count of bases not matched to a gene: 7. The CDR3 runs 14 residues. Germline V gene lookup returns CDR1 MDHEN and CDR2 SYDVKM. CDR3 DNA: TGTGCCAGCAGTGTACAGGGGATCTCCTATGGCTACACCTTC. Translating gives CASSVQGISYGYTF.

The J gene is TRBJ1-1, the V gene TRBV5-4; 8 nucleotides agree with TRBD1. The CDR3 has 15 residues. V dropped 4 bases and J dropped 0; count of bases not matched to a gene: 5. CDR1 is SGHNT, CDR2 YYREEE, per germline (reference sequence). The CDR3 sequence is CASSRGTGVNTEAFF. CDR3 nucleotide sequence: TGTGCCAGCAGCCGGGGGACAGGCGTGAACACTGAAGCTTTCTTT.

V gene TRBV19 combines with J gene TRBJ1-5, with D unresolved. The CDR3 runs 16 residues. In germline, CDR1 is LNHDA, CDR2 SQIVND (reference sequence). V shed 3 bases and J shed 3 bases, with 15 bases lying between them. CDR3 sequence: CASSIPTRGVNQPQHF. CDR3 DNA sequence: TGTGCCAGTAGTATTCCGACACGGGGTGTCAATCAGCCCCAGCATTTT.

The CDR3 DNA is TGTGCCAGCACTTCCGCCGGGGAGCTGTTTTTT. Its translation: CASTSAGELFF. V and J are TRBV11-2 and TRBJ2-2; no clear D. The CDR3 loop spans 11 amino acids. The V and J ends lost 7 bases and 6 bases respectively, with 6 bases between them. The germline V gene encodes CDR1 SGHAT and CDR2 FQNNGV.

The gene calls are TRBV28 and TRBJ2-7; 7 bases map to TRBD2. Germline V lookup: CDR1 MDHEN, CDR2 SYDVKM. CDR3 size: 11 residues. The V and J ends lost 7 bases and 9 bases, in that order; junction bases with no gene match: 6. The CDR3 region is CASTGGNRQYF. The CDR3 DNA reads as TGTGCCAGCACCGGGGGGAATCGGCAGTACTTC.

The V gene is TRBV9, the J gene TRBJ1-1, with D hard to call. CDR1 and CDR2 from the germline V gene are SGDLS and YYNGEE. CDR3 length: 15 amino acids. With 0 bases removed from V and 4 bases from J, the gap between germline ends came to 13 bases. The CDR3, as DNA: TGTGCCAGCAGCGTAGAGGCAGGTTTAAGCACTGAAGCTTTCTTT. Residues: CASSVEAGLSTEAFF.

The chain couples TRBV19 to TRBJ2-3; a weak D match, TRBD2 (6 bases). The CDR3 consists of 16 residues. V lost 5 bases, J lost 7 bases, and 22 bases lay in between. Germline V gene sequence: CDR1 LNHDA, CDR2 SQIVND (reference sequence). The CDR3 DNA reads as TGTGCCAGTAGTCCCCGGGGGACGGTTGATGTTAATACGCAGTATTTT. This codes for CASSPRGTVDVNTQYF.

The chain has TRBV5-1 and TRBJ2-6, with 8 positions matching TRBD2. Germline loops: CDR1 SGHRS, CDR2 YFSETQ. V dropped 0 bases and J dropped 0; count of bases not matched to a gene: 8. The CDR3 has 19 residues. As DNA, the CDR3 is TGCGCCAGCAGCTTGGCCAGGTTAGCGGGAAGCTCTGGGGCCAACGTCCTGACTTTC. Protein: CASSLARLAGSSGANVLTF.

This clone was counted only a few times. The chain combines TRBV18 with TRBJ2-7, with 10 bases lining up with TRBD1. From germline, CDR1 is KGHSH and CDR2 LQKENI. Trimming removed 3 bases from V and 5 bases from J; junction bases left unmatched: 1. The CDR3 is 13 amino acids. CDR3 loop: CASSPDRGHEQYF. CDR3 nucleotide sequence: TGTGCCAGCTCACCCGACAGGGGGCACGAGCAGTACTTC.

The chain joins TRBV18 to TRBJ2-1; tentatively, D is TRBD2 (6 bases). The germline gives CDR1 KGHSH, CDR2 LQKENI. This CDR3 is 16 amino acids long. V shed 5 bases and J shed 6 bases, with 20 bases lying between them. CDR3 residues: CASSNTGGLSSNEQFF. CDR3 sequence (DNA): TGTGCCAGCTCAAACACAGGAGGGCTATCTTCCAATGAGCAGTTCTTC.

The J gene is TRBJ1-2, the V gene TRBV2; a weak D match, TRBD1 (5 bases). Germline CDR1 and CDR2: SNHLY and FYNNEI. The CDR3 totals 12 residues. The germline V and J ends were trimmed by 7 bases and 5 bases, with 11 bases remaining between them. CDR3 sequence: CASIGVGYGYTF. In DNA, the CDR3 is TGTGCCAGCATAGGGGTTGGGTATGGCTACACCTTC.

This chain joins TRBV12-2 and TRBJ2-5; the DNA was not used to check the table's D call, TRBD2. TRBV12-2 counts as a pseudogene. The CDR3 length is 16 residues. CDR3 loop: CASRLEGLAGLETQYF. The CDR3 DNA reads TGTGCAAGTCGCCTAGAGGGACTAGCGGGACTTGAGACCCAGTACTTC.

There are a few counts of this clone. This chain joins TRBV30 and TRBJ2-7; 11 nucleotides line up with TRBD2. The CDR3 spans 15 residues. Germline values: CDR1 GTSNPN, CDR2 SVGIG (reference sequence). V lost 0 bases to trimming and J lost 0 bases; unmatched junction nucleotides: 1. The CDR3 sequence is CAWSVGTSGSYEQYF. The CDR3 nucleotides read TGTGCCTGGAGTGTAGGGACTAGCGGCTCCTACGAGCAGTACTTC.

This clone appeared a single time. This rearrangement joins TRBV6-5 to TRBJ1-1; D uncertain. The CDR3 contains 13 residues. Germline CDR1 and CDR2: MNHEY and SVGAGI. Trimming removed 4 bases from V and 1 base from J, with 7 bases in between. CDR3 in amino acids: CASSSPWNTEAFF. CDR3 sequence (DNA): TGTGCCAGCAGTTCCCCTTGGAACACTGAAGCTTTCTTT.

A remark on this clone: One end of the junction is discordant with germline, which a read error may explain. V gene TRBV18 combines with J gene TRBJ2-1; 7 nucleotides match TRBD1. This CDR3 has 13 residues. CDR1 and CDR2 from the germline V gene are KGHSH and LQKENI. CDR3 residues: CASSQNRDSNKVF. The CDR3 nucleotides are TGTGCCAGCTCACAGAACCGGGACAGCAACAAGGTCTTC.

CDR3 DNA sequence: TGTGCCAGTAGTATAGAGGGGGGGCCGAACACTGAAGCTTTCTTT. As protein: CASSIEGGPNTEAFF. J is TRBJ1-1 and V is TRBV19, with a possible D match to TRBD1 (6 bases). This CDR3 comprises 15 residues. The V end lost 0 bases, the J end lost 1 base, and 9 bases lay between the germline ends. Germline assignment: CDR1 LNHDA and CDR2 SQIVND (reference sequence). Full variable domain (missing parts from reference TRBV19 and TRBJ1-1): DGGITQSPKYLFRKEGQNVTLSCEQNLNHDAMYWYRQDPGQGLRLIYYSQIVNDFQKGDIAEGYSVSREKKESFPLTVTSAQKNPTAFYLCASSIEGGPNTEAFFGQGTRLTVV.

This clone was seen more than once but under ten times. The V and J genes are TRBV2 and TRBJ1-1, with 9 bases fitting TRBD1. Germline-derived CDR1 and CDR2 are SNHLY and FYNNEI. The CDR3 contains 12 residues. The V and J ends lost 4 bases and 9 bases, in that order; junction bases with no gene match: 3. The CDR3 here is CASSGDRAQAFF. The CDR3 nucleotides are TGTGCCAGCAGTGGGGACAGGGCACAAGCTTTCTTT.

The chain uses TRBV4-3 and TRBJ2-3; 7 bases are shared with TRBD2. V dropped 2 bases and J dropped 3; count of bases not matched to a gene: 5. CDR1 LGHNA and CDR2 YSLEER come from the germline V gene. The CDR3 is made up of 15 amino acids. Here the CDR3 DNA reads TGCGCCAGCAGCCAAAATTTCGGGGGGACAGATACGCAGTATTTT. Protein product: CASSQNFGGTDTQYF.

This clone came up a few times. V is TRBV6-6 and J is TRBJ2-3; possible D gene TRBD2, 6 bases. Germline CDR1 is MNHNY and CDR2 is SVGAGI (reference sequence). CDR3 length: 14 residues. Between the trimmed V and J ends, which lost 5 bases and 4 bases, there was a span of 13 bases. CDR3 amino acids: CASSRIRLADTQYF. CDR3 bases: TGTGCCAGCAGTCGCATCCGACTAGCAGATACGCAGTATTTT.

The chain is built from TRBV6-5 and TRBJ2-1; D is perhaps TRBD2 (5 bases). The germline V gene has CDR1 MNHEY and CDR2 SVGAGI. CDR3 size: 14 residues. Trimming left V 5 bases short and J 9 bases short, with 17 bases between. CDR3 sequence reads: CASSLDPGKSEQFF. For the CDR3, the DNA is TGTGCCAGCAGTCTGGACCCCGGGAAGAGTGAGCAGTTCTTC.

The chain combines TRBV19 with TRBJ1-5; D may be TRBD1 (5 bases). The CDR3 totals 14 residues. V was cut by 3 bases and J by 6 bases, with 12 bases left in between. Per germline, CDR1 LNHDA and CDR2 SQIVND (reference sequence). The CDR3 DNA is TGTGCCAGTAGTATTGGGGCCCCCGGTCAGCCCCAGCATTTT. Translation gives CASSIGAPGQPQHF. Looking up the rest from reference TRBV19 and TRBJ1-5 gives the full variable domain: DGGITQSPKYLFRKEGQNVTLSCEQNLNHDAMYWYRQDPGQGLRLIYYSQIVNDFQKGDIAEGYSVSREKKESFPLTVTSAQKNPTAFYLCASSIGAPGQPQHFGDGTRLSIL.

The chain couples TRBV7-2 to TRBJ1-2; possibly TRBD1 for D (6 bases). Looked up from germline, CDR1 is SGHTA and CDR2 is FQGNSA. The V and J ends lost 4 bases and 4 bases respectively, with 16 bases between them. CDR3 length: 15 amino acids. The CDR3: CASSSGRGLSYGYTF. The CDR3 nucleotides are TGTGCCAGCAGCTCAGGGCGGGGGCTAAGCTATGGCTACACCTTC.

The genes are TRBV2 and TRBJ2-1, with 10 bases fitting TRBD2. V dropped 3 bases and J dropped 6; count of bases not matched to a gene: 5. The CDR3 consists of 15 residues. The V gene's germline CDR1 is SNHLY and CDR2 FYNNEI. CDR3 sequence (DNA): TGTGCCAGCAGTGATCGGCTAGCGGGAGCCAATGAGCAGTTCTTC. Encoded protein: CASSDRLAGANEQFF.

This clone has more than one count but fewer than ten. The J gene is TRBJ2-3, the V gene TRBV30; weak D call: TRBD1 (6 bases). The CDR3 totals 14 residues. Trimming pared 0 bases from V and 6 bases from J, leaving 13 bases between. The germline V gene encodes CDR1 GTSNPN and CDR2 SVGIG (reference sequence). CDR3 region: CAWSVGDIGDTQYF. Here the CDR3 DNA reads TGTGCCTGGAGTGTAGGGGACATTGGGGATACGCAGTATTTT.

This clone is a singleton in its sample. The chain recombines TRBV7-2 with TRBJ2-3; D remains unclear. The germline V and J ends were trimmed by 1 base and 2 bases, with 13 bases remaining between them. Germline CDR1 SGHTA, CDR2 FQGNSA. CDR3 size: 16 residues. The CDR3 is CASSLDLYGYTDTQYF. The CDR3 coding sequence is TGTGCCAGCAGCTTAGACCTATACGGTTACACAGATACGCAGTATTTT.